Listed here are 31 T cell receptor beta chains from one sample, sequenced in a study of blood T cell repertoires in COVID-19. Here immunoSEQ multiplex PCR was the method, and the copy in TCRdb shows in-frame clones only, minus some. Of 37,000 or so clones detected, around four fifths appear once; the ten largest clones hold 13% to 15%. Sequencing was done on a sample of peripheral blood. The receptors were gathered from a human donor in a cohort sampled during active COVID-19.

V usage is TRBV18 and J usage is TRBJ1-1; the match to TRBD1 covers 7 bases. This CDR3 comprises 18 residues. CDR1 KGHSH and CDR2 LQKENI come from the germline V gene. With 1 base clipped from V and 2 bases from J, the junction kept 13 bases outside the gene matches. CDR3 sequence reads: CASSPQGVQGLTNTEAFF. CDR3 nucleotide sequence: TGTGCCAGCTCACCACAAGGGGTACAGGGGCTGACTAACACTGAAGCTTTCTTT.

The chain recombines TRBV5-1 with TRBJ1-1, with D perhaps TRBD1 (5 bases). CDR1 and CDR2 (germline): SGHRS, YFSETQ. The CDR3 has 14 residues. With 4 bases removed from V and 3 bases from J, the gap between germline ends came to 13 bases. Here the CDR3 reads CASSPQGWDTEAFF. The CDR3 DNA reads TGCGCCAGCAGCCCTCAGGGATGGGACACTGAAGCTTTCTTT. The full variable domain, with the rest looked up from reference TRBV5-1 and TRBJ1-1, is KAGVTQTPRYLIKTRGQQVTLSCSPISGHRSVSWYQQTPGQGLQFLFEYFSETQRNKGNFPGRFSGRQFSNSRSEMNVSTLELGDSALYLCASSPQGWDTEAFFGQGTRLTVV.

This clone showed up just once. The J gene is TRBJ2-5, the V gene TRBV11-2; possibly TRBD2 for D (6 bases). Germline V gene sequence: CDR1 SGHAT, CDR2 FQNNGV. The CDR3 contains 15 residues. V lost 5 bases and J 1 base, leaving 14 bases between the germline ends. CDR3 protein: CASSRGSGLQETQYF. The CDR3 nucleotides are TGTGCCAGCAGCCGGGGGTCGGGCCTCCAAGAGACCCAGTACTTC.

The V call is TRBV12-3 or TRBV12-4, the J call TRBJ1-5; D is undetermined. With 3 bases removed from V and 9 bases from J, the gap between germline ends came to 9 bases. The CDR3 is 12 amino acids. CDR3 bases: TGTGCCAGCAGTTTTTTCGAGGGGCCCCAGCATTTT. This translates into CASSFFEGPQHF.

The chain employs TRBV6-1 and TRBJ1-4, with a weak D call TRBD1 (6 bases). Trimming left V 1 base short and J 7 bases short, with 16 bases between. Germline-derived CDR1 and CDR2 are MNHNS and SASEGT. The CDR3 consists of 16 residues. The CDR3 reads CASSEGIAQGSEKLFF. In nucleotides, the CDR3 is TGTGCCAGCAGTGAAGGTATAGCACAGGGATCTGAAAAACTGTTTTTT.

This clone was seen only once. The chain couples TRBV2 to TRBJ1-2; the D is unclear. Germline V gives CDR1 SNHLY, CDR2 FYNNEI. Trimming took 11 bases from V and 0 from J, leaving 19 bases between them. There are 15 residues in the CDR3. DNA of the CDR3: TGTGCCGGGGAGGCGGATAGACAAACTAACTATGGCTACACCTTC. Protein product: CAGEADRQTNYGYTF.

The gene calls are TRBV4-2 and TRBJ1-2; 9 bases fit TRBD1. The trim removed 0 bases at V and 6 bases at J, leaving 8 bases unmatched. This CDR3 has 16 amino acids. Germline CDR1 and CDR2: LGHNA and YNFKEQ. CDR3 DNA: TGTGCCAGCAGCCAAGAACAGGGGGCCCCTGGGGATGGCTACACCTTC. Translating gives CASSQEQGAPGDGYTF.

The rearrangement uses TRBV23-1 and TRBJ1-3, with unresolved D. TRBV23-1 is classed as an ORF, of uncertain function. V shed 4 bases and J shed 1 base, with 11 bases lying between them. The CDR3 contains 15 residues. The CDR3 protein is CASSPGVRSGNTIYF. The CDR3 region has the DNA TGCGCCAGCAGTCCGGGAGTTCGATCTGGAAACACCATATATTTT.

By share, this clone counts as medium-sized. The chain joins TRBV7-6 to TRBJ1-1; 9 bases align to TRBD1. J gave up 8 bases and V 4 bases, and 11 bases lay outside the gene matches. The CDR3 totals 15 residues. Germline V gene sequence: CDR1 SGHVS, CDR2 FNYEAQ. The CDR3 loop reads CASSYRTGESYEAFF. The CDR3 DNA is TGTGCCAGCAGCTATAGGACAGGGGAAAGCTACGAAGCTTTCTTT.

This clone has just one count. The rearrangement links TRBV6-2 or TRBV6-3 to TRBJ2-7; 11 bases line up with TRBD1. The CDR3 runs 13 residues. Trimming took 6 bases from V and 5 from J; bases not matched to a gene: 3. Germline-derived CDR1 and CDR2 are MNHEY and SVGEGT. CDR3 sequence (DNA): TGTGCCAGCAGCGGGACAGGGGGACACGAGCAGTACTTC. The encoded protein is CASSGTGGHEQYF.

V gene TRBV27 combines with J gene TRBJ1-4; D may be TRBD1 (6 bases). Deletions cut 3 bases from V and 7 bases from J, with 9 bases between. The CDR3 consists of 13 residues. CDR1 and CDR2 (germline): MNHEY, SMNVEV (reference sequence). CDR3 protein: CASSLGAGEKLFF. The CDR3 nucleotides read TGTGCCAGCAGTTTGGGGGCAGGTGAAAAACTGTTTTTT. Full variable domain (remainder filled in from reference TRBV27 and TRBJ1-4): EAQVTQNPRYLITVTGKKLTVTCSQNMNHEYMSWYRQDPGLGLRQIYYSMNVEVTDKGDVPEGYKVSRKEKRNFPLILESPSPNQTSLYFCASSLGAGEKLFFGSGTQLSVL.

The chain carries TRBV18 and TRBJ1-1, with a tentative D call TRBD1 (6 bases). The germline gives CDR1 KGHSH, CDR2 LQKENI. Trimming cost V 1 base and J 3 bases, with 15 bases left between them. There are 16 residues in the CDR3. Written as DNA, the CDR3 is TGTGCCAGCTCACCACGTTCGGGGGGCGTCGACACTGAAGCTTTCTTT. Translating gives CASSPRSGGVDTEAFF.

This clone was counted once. This chain connects TRBV5-4 to TRBJ1-1, with 7 nucleotides matching TRBD1. The V segment lost 4 bases and the J segment 5 bases; nucleotides outside the gene matches: 11. CDR3 length equals 15 residues. The germline gives CDR1 SGHNT, CDR2 YYREEE (reference sequence). The CDR3 reads CASSTRQGNMTEAFF. The CDR3 region has the DNA TGTGCCAGCAGCACGCGACAGGGAAATATGACTGAAGCTTTCTTT.

The V gene is TRBV5-6, the J gene TRBJ2-7, with D tentatively TRBD2 (6 bases). This CDR3 is built from 14 residues. V was pared by 7 bases and J by 2 bases, with 16 bases between. The germline CDR1 and CDR2 sequences are SGHDT and YYEEEE. For the CDR3, the DNA is TGTGCCAGCCACCTCGACGGGGGTACCTACGAGCAGTACTTC. Protein: CASHLDGGTYEQYF. Full variable domain (remainder filled in from reference TRBV5-6 and TRBJ2-7): DAGVTQSPTHLIKTRGQQVTLRCSPKSGHDTVSWYQQALGQGPQFIFQYYEEEERQRGNFPDRFSGHQFPNYSSELNVNALLLGDSALYLCASHLDGGTYEQYFGPGTRLTVT.

The chain recombines TRBV5-1 with TRBJ2-1, with D possibly being TRBD2 (5 bases). The germline V and J ends were trimmed by 2 bases and 7 bases, with 16 bases remaining between them. The germline V gene has CDR1 SGHRS and CDR2 YFSETQ. The CDR3 spans 15 residues. CDR3 sequence reads: CASSFEALSGNEQFF. The CDR3 DNA sequence: TGCGCCAGCAGCTTTGAGGCCCTCTCGGGGAATGAGCAGTTCTTC. Combining the CDR3 with reference TRBV5-1 and TRBJ2-1 gives the whole variable domain KAGVTQTPRYLIKTRGQQVTLSCSPISGHRSVSWYQQTPGQGLQFLFEYFSETQRNKGNFPGRFSGRQFSNSRSEMNVSTLELGDSALYLCASSFEALSGNEQFFGPGTRLTVL.

The chain carries TRBV7-2 and TRBJ1-5, with 9 bases fitting TRBD1. V lost 5 bases and J lost 5; bases outside the gene matches: 4. CDR3 length equals 14 residues. Germline lookup yields CDR1 SGHTA and CDR2 FQGNSA. For the CDR3, the DNA is TGTGCCAGCAGCCCCCGACAGGGGGATCAGCCCCAGCATTTT. This translates into CASSPRQGDQPQHF.

V is TRBV9 and J is TRBJ2-5; maybe TRBD2 (6 bases). CDR1 is SGDLS and CDR2 is YYNGEE in the germline V gene. V lost 3 bases and J 3 bases, leaving 12 bases between the germline ends. The CDR3 has 14 residues. The chain's CDR3 is CASSERGGEETQYF. The CDR3 bases are TGTGCCAGCAGCGAAAGAGGAGGGGAAGAGACCCAGTACTTC.

The rearrangement joins TRBV5-6 to TRBJ2-1; a weak D match, TRBD2 (6 bases). Germline CDR1 reads SGHDT; CDR2 reads YYEEEE. This CDR3 has 14 residues. V shed 5 bases and J shed 6 bases, with 15 bases lying between them. CDR3 coding DNA: TGTGCCAGCAGACTGGAGGGCAGGCCCAATGAGCAGTTCTTC. Its translation is CASRLEGRPNEQFF.

A word on this clone: Different DNA sequences within this sample yield the same CDR3. The rearrangement joins TRBV3-1 (or the pseudogene TRBV3-2) to TRBJ1-6; D may be TRBD1 (5 bases). This CDR3 has 14 residues. The V end lost 1 base, the J end lost 10 bases, and 11 bases lay between the germline ends. CDR1 is LGHDT, CDR2 YNNKEL, per germline (reference sequence). The CDR3 protein is CASSQVQGNSPLHF. The DNA for the CDR3 is TGTGCCAGCAGCCAAGTCCAGGGAAACTCACCCCTCCACTTT.

The rearrangement joins TRBV18 to TRBJ2-2; TRBD1 agrees at 8 bases. Germline CDR1 and CDR2: KGHSH and LQKENI. The V gene end was trimmed by 4 bases and the J gene end by 6 bases; junction bases not matched to a gene: 13. The CDR3 spans 17 residues. The CDR3 nucleotides read TGTGCCAGCTCACGCACACTACAGGGGGATTTGGCCGGGGAGCTGTTTTTT. Protein product: CASSRTLQGDLAGELFF.

This clone was seen just once. This chain joins TRBV3-1 (or the pseudogene TRBV3-2) and TRBJ2-2; 7 bases agree with TRBD2. This CDR3 spans 16 amino acids. CDR1 and CDR2 from the germline V gene are LGHDT and YNNKEL (reference sequence). V trimming: 4 bases; J trimming: 3 bases; junction bases outside the gene matches: 8. The CDR3 loop reads CASSPWGRVDTGELFF. The CDR3 DNA reads as TGTGCCAGCAGCCCATGGGGGAGGGTCGACACCGGGGAGCTGTTTTTT.

Regarding this clone: The junction and the germline gene differ at one end; a read error may be behind it. Other DNA sequences in the same sample also yield this CDR3. The J gene is TRBJ2-7, the V gene TRBV7-9; 9 bases align to TRBD1. Germline loops: CDR1 SEHNR, CDR2 FQNEAQ (reference sequence). This CDR3 region has 16 residues. The CDR3 is CASSLVTGGFSYEQYF. DNA for the CDR3: TGTGCCAGCAGCTTAGTTACAGGGGGCTTCTCCTACGAACAGTACTTC.

The chain combines TRBV5-4 with TRBJ2-5; D gene uncertain. V lost 0 bases and J lost 3, with 9 bases in between. CDR1 is SGHNT, CDR2 YYREEE, per germline (reference sequence). The length of the CDR3 is 14 residues. The CDR3 bases are TGTGCCAGCAGCTTGGGGCTAGTAGAAGAGACCCAGTACTTC. Its translation is CASSLGLVEETQYF.

This clone was detected a few times. The chain links TRBV7-9 to TRBJ1-5, with a possible D match to TRBD1 (6 bases). Trimming pared 6 bases from V and 11 bases from J, leaving 26 bases between. Looked up from germline, CDR1 is SEHNR and CDR2 is FQNEAQ (reference sequence). CDR3 length: 16 amino acids. CDR3 DNA sequence: TGTGCCAGCAGACAACCCCAGGGGATGAAACTCAGCGCCCAGCATTTT. This codes for CASRQPQGMKLSAQHF.

Comments on this clone: The sample contains more than one DNA sequence encoding this CDR3. The chain employs TRBV6-5 and TRBJ1-1; tentative D call: TRBD1 (6 bases). V was shortened by 0 bases and J by 2 bases, with 7 bases between the two germline ends. The CDR3 runs to 14 residues. The V gene's germline CDR1 is MNHEY and CDR2 SVGAGI. DNA of the CDR3: TGTGCCAGCAGTTACTCACAGGGAAACACTGAAGCTTTCTTT. This sequence encodes CASSYSQGNTEAFF.

The chain uses TRBV27 and TRBJ2-5; D might be TRBD2 (6 bases). V lost 4 bases and J lost 5, with 14 bases in between. The CDR3 has 14 residues. The germline V gene has CDR1 MNHEY and CDR2 SMNVEV (reference sequence). As DNA, the CDR3 is TGTGCCAGCAGTTCAGGAGGGGCTCTGGAGACCCAGTACTTC. Translating it yields CASSSGGALETQYF.

The V and J genes are TRBV4-3 and TRBJ1-5, with D uncertain. Trimming took 0 bases from V and 6 from J, leaving 6 bases between them. The CDR3 sequence is 13 residues long. Germline V gives CDR1 LGHNA, CDR2 YSLEER. The CDR3 is CASSQDLAQPQHF. CDR3 nucleotides: TGCGCCAGCAGCCAAGATCTGGCTCAGCCCCAGCATTTT.

The chain is built from TRBV19 and TRBJ2-7, with 11 nucleotides matching TRBD1. The CDR3 is 16 amino acids. Looked up from germline, CDR1 is LNHDA and CDR2 is SQIVND (reference sequence). Trimming at V came to 6 bases and at J to 5 bases, leaving 12 bases not matched to a gene. The CDR3 nucleotides read TGTGCCAGTAGATCTGGGGACAGGGGGGATTATGACGAGCAGTACTTC. Its protein product is CASRSGDRGDYDEQYF.

The chain couples TRBV19 to TRBJ2-6; tentative D call: TRBD1 (5 bases). Germline assignment: CDR1 LNHDA and CDR2 SQIVND (reference sequence). There are 15 residues in the CDR3. Trimming removed 5 bases from V and 0 bases from J, with 8 bases in between. CDR3 nucleotide sequence: TGTGCCAGTAGTGCCGACAGCTCTGGGGCCAACGTCCTGACTTTC. Translation: CASSADSSGANVLTF.

The V and J genes are TRBV18 and TRBJ2-3; D ambiguous. The germline CDR1 and CDR2 sequences are KGHSH and LQKENI. V was pared by 2 bases and J by 5 bases, with 11 bases between. This CDR3 has 14 residues. CDR3 protein: CASSPGRRQDTQYF. DNA for the CDR3: TGTGCCAGCTCACCAGGTAGGCGACAAGATACGCAGTATTTT.

The chain has TRBV7-8 and TRBJ2-2; 9 bases align to TRBD1. CDR3 size: 17 residues. V lost 3 bases to trimming and J lost 5 bases; unmatched junction nucleotides: 10. Germline V lookup: CDR1 SGHVS, CDR2 FQNEAQ. The CDR3 DNA sequence: TGTGCCAGCAGCTTTACCATAAACAGGGGGCGTACCGGGGAGCTGTTTTTT. This translates into CASSFTINRGRTGELFF. The full variable domain, in which reference TRBV7-8 and TRBJ2-2 provide the parts outside the CDR3, is GAGVSQSPRYKVAKRGQDVALRCDPISGHVSLFWYQQALGQGPEFLTYFQNEAQLDKSGLPSDRFFAERPEGSVSTLKIQRTQQEDSAVYLCASSFTINRGRTGELFFGEGSRLTVL.